This T cell receptor (beta chain) was sequenced during a study of cytomegalovirus exposure and HLA in healthy donors. This clone was detected only once. The antigen is not known. The ends lost 3 bases at V and 13 bases at J; junction bases unmatched: 8. CDR3 length: 13 amino acids. Germline V gives CDR1 PRHDT, CDR2 FYEKMQ (reference sequence). Findings of the study overall: In a later analysis, across HLA loci, associated TCR counts were highest for DRB1, lowest for HLA-C. Prior analysis indicated that the majority of TCR beta V segments exhibited productivity approximately 87% or approximately 30% of the time.

Both 60 Vbeta primers and 13 Jbeta primers went into the PCR. Assay used: immunoSEQ multiplex PCR; TCRdb lists only in-frame clones, some missing. There are fewer than 85,000 clones in the sample; about four fifths occur only once, and 5.9% lies in the top ten. The sample consisted of PBMCs. J is TRBJ2-1 and V is TRBV13; 8 positions agree with TRBD2. The source of this sequence is a man younger than 30 in good health and CMV-seropositive. CDR3 loop: CASSLEGLGDQFF. Here the CDR3 DNA reads TGTGCCAGCAGCTTGGAGGGACTAGGCGACCAGTTCTTC.